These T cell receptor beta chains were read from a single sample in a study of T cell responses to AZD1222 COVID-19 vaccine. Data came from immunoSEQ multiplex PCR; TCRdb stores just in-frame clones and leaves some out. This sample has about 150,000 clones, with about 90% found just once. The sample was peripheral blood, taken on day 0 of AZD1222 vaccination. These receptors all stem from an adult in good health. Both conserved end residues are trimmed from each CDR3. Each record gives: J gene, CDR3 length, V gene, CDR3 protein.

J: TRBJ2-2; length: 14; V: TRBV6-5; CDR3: ASSYNRRVGAGELF
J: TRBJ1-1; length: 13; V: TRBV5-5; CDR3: ASSWEGQGSTEAF
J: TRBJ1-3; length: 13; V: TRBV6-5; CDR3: ASSSGQSSGNTIY
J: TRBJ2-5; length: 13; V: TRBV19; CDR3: ASSIMTGPKETQY
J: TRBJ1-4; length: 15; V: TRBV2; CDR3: ASSDRRGQGEWEKLF
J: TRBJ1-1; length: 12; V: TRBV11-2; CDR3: ASSFSGGRTEAF
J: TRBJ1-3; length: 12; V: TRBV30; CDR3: AWSVLRSGNTIY
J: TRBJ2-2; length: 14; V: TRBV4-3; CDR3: ASSHPPGEATGELF
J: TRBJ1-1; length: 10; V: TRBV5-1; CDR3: ASSLEGSEAF
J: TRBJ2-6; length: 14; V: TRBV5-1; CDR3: ASTARDRAGANVLT
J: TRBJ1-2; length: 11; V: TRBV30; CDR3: AWSSGINYGYT
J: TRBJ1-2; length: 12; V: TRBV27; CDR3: ASSYGTGGWGYT
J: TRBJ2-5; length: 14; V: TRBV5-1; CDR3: ASSSFSGGARETQY
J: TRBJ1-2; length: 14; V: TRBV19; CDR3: ASSIPPGQGNYGYT
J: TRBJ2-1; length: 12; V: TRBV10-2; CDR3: ATSPAGVNNEQF
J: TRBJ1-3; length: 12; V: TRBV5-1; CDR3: ASSLSISGNTIY
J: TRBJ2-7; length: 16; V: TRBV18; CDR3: ASSAGTSGRAVPYEQY
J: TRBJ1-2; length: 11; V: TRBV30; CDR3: AWSPGGITGYT
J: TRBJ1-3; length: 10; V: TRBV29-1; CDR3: SVYSSGNTIY
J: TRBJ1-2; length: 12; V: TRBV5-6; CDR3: ASSFGTARLGYT
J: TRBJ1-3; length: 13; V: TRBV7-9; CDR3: ASSLVGAAGNTIY
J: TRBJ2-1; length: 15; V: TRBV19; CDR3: ASSNWGLAGGYNEQF
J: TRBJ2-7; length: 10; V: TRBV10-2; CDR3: ASSDRGIEQY
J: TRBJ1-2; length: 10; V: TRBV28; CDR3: ASSWPEQGIT
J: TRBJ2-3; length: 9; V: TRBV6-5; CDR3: ASSYSGTQY
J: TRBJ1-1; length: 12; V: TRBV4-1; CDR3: ASRGLLLNTEAF
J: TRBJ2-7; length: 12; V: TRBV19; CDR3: ASRKTGARDEQY
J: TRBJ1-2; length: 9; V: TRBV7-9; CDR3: ASSWTEGYT
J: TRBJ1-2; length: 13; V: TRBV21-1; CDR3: ASKEGVPTNYGYT
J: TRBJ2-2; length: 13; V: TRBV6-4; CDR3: ASSERGPDTGELF
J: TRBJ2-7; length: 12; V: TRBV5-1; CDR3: ASSFGTGPYEQY
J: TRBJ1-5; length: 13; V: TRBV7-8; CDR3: ASSPSRVGNQPQH
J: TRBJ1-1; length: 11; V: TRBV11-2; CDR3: ASSFGKNTEAF
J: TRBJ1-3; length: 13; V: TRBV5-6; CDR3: ASSSTNTYGNTIY
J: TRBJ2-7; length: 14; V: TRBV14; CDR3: ASSQDRWGNSYEQY
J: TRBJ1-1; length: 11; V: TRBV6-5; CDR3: ASSYGRNTEAF
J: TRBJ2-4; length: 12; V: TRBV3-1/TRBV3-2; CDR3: ASSRRDPKNIQY
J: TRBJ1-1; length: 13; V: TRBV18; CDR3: ASSPSTGGGFAAF
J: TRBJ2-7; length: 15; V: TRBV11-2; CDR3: ASSLGGQRKSSYEQY
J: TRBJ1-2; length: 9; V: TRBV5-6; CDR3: ASSFYDGYT
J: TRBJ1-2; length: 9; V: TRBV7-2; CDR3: ASSFGGGYT
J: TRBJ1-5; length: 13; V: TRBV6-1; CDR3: ASSEGTGSNQPQH
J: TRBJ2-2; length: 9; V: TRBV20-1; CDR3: SASRAGELF
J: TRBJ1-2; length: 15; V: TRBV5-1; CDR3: ASSLWGSWRKIYGYT
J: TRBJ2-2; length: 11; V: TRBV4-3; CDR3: ASSQGDSGELF
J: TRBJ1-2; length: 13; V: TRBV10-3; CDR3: AIRPAGTGGYGYT
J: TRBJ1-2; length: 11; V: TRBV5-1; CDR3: ASSTGLNYGYT
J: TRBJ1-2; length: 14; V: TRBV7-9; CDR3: ASSPVPGQGDYGYT